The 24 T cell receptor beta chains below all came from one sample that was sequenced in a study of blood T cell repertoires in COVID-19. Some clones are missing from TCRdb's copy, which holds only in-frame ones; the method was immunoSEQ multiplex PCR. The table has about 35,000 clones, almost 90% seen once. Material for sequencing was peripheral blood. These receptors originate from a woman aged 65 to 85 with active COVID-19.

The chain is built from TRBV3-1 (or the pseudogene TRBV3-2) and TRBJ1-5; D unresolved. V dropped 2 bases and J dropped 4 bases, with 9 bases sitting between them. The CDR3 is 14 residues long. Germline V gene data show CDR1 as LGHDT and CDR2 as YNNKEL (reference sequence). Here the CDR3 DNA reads TGTGCCAGCAGCCAAACCCCTCGGAATCAGCCCCAGCATTTT. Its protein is CASSQTPRNQPQHF.

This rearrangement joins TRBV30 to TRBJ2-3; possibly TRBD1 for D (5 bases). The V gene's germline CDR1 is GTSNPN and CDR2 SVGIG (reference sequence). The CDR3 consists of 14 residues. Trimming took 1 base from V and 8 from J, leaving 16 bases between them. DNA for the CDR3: TGTGCCTGGAGTGGGGGCAGGGCCGTCGGTACGCAGTATTTT. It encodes CAWSGGRAVGTQYF.

The CDR3: CASTVDRGSGNTIYF. The CDR3 DNA is TGTGCCAGCACTGTGGACAGGGGGTCTGGAAACACCATATATTTT. The chain is built from TRBV5-6 and TRBJ1-3, with 10 bases matching TRBD1. J gave up 1 base and V 6 bases, and 4 bases lay outside the gene matches. CDR1 and CDR2 from the germline V gene are SGHDT and YYEEEE. The CDR3 covers 15 residues.

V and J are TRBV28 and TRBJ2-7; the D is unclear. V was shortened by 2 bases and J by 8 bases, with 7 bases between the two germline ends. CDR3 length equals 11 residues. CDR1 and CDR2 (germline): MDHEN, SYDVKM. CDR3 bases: TGTGCCAGCAGTTTAGAGCTAAAGCAGTACTTC. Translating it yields CASSLELKQYF.

This chain's CDR3 is CASSWRLAKNIQYF. Here the CDR3 DNA reads TGTGCCAGCAGCTGGAGGCTAGCCAAAAACATTCAGTACTTC. The chain has TRBV7-2 and TRBJ2-4; tentative D call: TRBD2 (5 bases). V gave up 4 bases and J gave up 0 bases, with 7 bases separating them. Germline V gives CDR1 SGHTA, CDR2 FQGNSA. The CDR3 is 14 residues long.

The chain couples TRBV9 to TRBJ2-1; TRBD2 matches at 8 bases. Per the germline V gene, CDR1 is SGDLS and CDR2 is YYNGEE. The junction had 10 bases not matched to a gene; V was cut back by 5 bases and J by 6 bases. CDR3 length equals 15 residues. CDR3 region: CASSAGTRISNEQFF. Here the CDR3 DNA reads TGTGCCAGCAGTGCCGGGACTAGGATCTCCAATGAGCAGTTCTTC.

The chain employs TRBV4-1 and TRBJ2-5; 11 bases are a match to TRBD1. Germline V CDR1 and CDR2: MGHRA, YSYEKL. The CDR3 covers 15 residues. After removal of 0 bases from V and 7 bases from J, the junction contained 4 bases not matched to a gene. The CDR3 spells CASSQDWGTGGTQYF. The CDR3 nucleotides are TGCGCCAGCAGCCAAGATTGGGGGACAGGGGGGACCCAGTACTTC.

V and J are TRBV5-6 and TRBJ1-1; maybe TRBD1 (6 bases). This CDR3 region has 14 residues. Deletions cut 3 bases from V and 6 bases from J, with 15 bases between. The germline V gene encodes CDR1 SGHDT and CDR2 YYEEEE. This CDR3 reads CASSSLQGMAEAFF. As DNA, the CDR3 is TGTGCCAGCAGCTCCTTACAGGGTATGGCTGAAGCTTTCTTT.

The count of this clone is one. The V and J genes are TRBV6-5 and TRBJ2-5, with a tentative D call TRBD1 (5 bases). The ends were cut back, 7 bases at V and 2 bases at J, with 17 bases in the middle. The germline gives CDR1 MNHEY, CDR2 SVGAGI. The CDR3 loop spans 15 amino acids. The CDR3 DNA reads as TGTGCCAGCAAATCGTGGGGCCTTAATCAAGAGACCCAGTACTTC. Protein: CASKSWGLNQETQYF.

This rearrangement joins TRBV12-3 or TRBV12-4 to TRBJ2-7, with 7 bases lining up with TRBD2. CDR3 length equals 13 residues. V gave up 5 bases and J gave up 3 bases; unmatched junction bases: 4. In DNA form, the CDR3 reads TGTGCCAGCAGTCCGACGGGGGGCTACGAGCAGTACTTC. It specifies CASSPTGGYEQYF.

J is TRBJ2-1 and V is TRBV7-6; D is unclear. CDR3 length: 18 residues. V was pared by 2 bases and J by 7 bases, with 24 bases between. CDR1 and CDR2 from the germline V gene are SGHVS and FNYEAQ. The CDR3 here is CASSLSEKEPSHLNEQFF. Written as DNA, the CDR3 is TGTGCCAGCAGCTTAAGCGAAAAGGAGCCTTCTCATTTGAATGAGCAGTTCTTC.

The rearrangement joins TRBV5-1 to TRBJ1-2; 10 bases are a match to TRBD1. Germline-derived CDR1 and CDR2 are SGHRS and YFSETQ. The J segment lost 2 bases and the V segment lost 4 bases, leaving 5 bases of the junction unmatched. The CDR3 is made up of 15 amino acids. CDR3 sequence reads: CASSQGQGLNYGYTF. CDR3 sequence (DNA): TGCGCCAGCAGCCAGGGACAGGGGCTAAACTATGGCTACACCTTC. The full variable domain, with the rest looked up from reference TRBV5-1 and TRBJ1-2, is KAGVTQTPRYLIKTRGQQVTLSCSPISGHRSVSWYQQTPGQGLQFLFEYFSETQRNKGNFPGRFSGRQFSNSRSEMNVSTLELGDSALYLCASSQGQGLNYGYTFGSGTRLTVV.

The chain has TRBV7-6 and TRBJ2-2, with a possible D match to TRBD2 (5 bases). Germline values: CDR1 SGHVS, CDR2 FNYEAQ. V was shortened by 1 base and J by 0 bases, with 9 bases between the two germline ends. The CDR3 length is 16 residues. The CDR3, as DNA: TGTGCCAGCAGCTTAGTTCCGGGATCGAACACCGGGGAGCTGTTTTTT. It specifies CASSLVPGSNTGELFF.

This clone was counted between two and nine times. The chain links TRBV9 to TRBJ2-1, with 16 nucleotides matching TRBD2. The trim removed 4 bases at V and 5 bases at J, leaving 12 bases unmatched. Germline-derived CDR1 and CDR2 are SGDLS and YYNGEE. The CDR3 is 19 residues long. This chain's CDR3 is CASSLKGLAGGLRNNEQFF. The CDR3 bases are TGTGCCAGCAGCCTGAAGGGACTAGCGGGGGGGCTGAGGAACAATGAGCAGTTCTTC.

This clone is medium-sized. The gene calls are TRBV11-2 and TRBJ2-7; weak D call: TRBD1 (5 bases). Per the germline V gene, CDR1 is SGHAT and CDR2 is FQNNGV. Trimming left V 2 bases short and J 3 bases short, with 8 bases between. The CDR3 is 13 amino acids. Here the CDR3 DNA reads TGTGCCAGCAGCTTACCAGGGATCTACGAGCAGTACTTC. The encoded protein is CASSLPGIYEQYF.

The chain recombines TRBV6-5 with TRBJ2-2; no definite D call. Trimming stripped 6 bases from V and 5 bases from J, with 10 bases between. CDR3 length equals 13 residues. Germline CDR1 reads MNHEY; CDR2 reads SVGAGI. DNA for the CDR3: TGTGCCAGCAGACCCACCGGGACCGGGGAGCTGTTTTTT. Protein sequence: CASRPTGTGELFF.

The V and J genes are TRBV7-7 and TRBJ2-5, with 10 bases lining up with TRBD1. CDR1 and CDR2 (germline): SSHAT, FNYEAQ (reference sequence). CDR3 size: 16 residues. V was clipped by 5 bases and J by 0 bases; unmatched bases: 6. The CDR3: CASSAGTGVNQETQYF. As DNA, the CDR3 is TGTGCCAGCAGCGCAGGGACAGGGGTTAACCAAGAGACCCAGTACTTC.

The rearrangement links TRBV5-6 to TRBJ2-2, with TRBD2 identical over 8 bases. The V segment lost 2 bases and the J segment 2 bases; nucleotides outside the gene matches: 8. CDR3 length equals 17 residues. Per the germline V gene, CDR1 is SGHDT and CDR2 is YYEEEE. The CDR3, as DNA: TGTGCCAGCAGCTTTCAGGTCGGGGGGGCCAACACCGGGGAGCTGTTTTTT. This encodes CASSFQVGGANTGELFF.

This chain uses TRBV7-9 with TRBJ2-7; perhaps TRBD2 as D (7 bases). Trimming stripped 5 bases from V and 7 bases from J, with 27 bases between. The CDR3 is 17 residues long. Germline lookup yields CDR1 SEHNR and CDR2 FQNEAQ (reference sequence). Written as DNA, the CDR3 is TGTGCCAGCAGCCAGGGCGGGGGCCGCGGAAGGATGTATGAGCAGTACTTC. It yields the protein CASSQGGGRGRMYEQYF.

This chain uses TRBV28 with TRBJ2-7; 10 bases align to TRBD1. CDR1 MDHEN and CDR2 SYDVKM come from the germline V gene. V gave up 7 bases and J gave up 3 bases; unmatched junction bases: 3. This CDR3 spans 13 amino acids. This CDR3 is CASMTGGIYEQYF. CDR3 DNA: TGTGCCAGCATGACAGGGGGCATCTACGAGCAGTACTTC.

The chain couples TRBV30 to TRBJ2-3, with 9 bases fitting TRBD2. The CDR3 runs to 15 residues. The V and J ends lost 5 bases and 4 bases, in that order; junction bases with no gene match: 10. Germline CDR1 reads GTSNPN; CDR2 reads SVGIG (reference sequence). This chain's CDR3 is CAWGLGGGGPDTQYF. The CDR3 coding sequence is TGTGCCTGGGGTCTTGGCGGGGGGGGTCCAGATACGCAGTATTTT.

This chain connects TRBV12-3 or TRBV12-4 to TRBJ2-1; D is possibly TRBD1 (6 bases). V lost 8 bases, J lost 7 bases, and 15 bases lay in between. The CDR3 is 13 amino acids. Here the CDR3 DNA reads TGTGCCAGCTGTCAACAGGGAAGGAATGAGCAGTTCTTC. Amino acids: CASCQQGRNEQFF.

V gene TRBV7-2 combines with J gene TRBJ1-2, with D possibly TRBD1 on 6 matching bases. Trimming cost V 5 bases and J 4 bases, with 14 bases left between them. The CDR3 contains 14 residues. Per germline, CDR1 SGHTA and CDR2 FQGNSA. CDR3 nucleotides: TGTGCCAGCAGCCCACGGACAGATCCCTATGGCTACACCTTC. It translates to CASSPRTDPYGYTF.

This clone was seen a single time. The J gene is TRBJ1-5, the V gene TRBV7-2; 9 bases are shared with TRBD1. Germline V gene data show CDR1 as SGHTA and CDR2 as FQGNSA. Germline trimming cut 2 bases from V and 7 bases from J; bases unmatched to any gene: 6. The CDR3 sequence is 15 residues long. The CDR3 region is CASSLWGQGDQPQHF. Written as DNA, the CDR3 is TGTGCCAGCAGCTTATGGGGACAGGGCGACCAGCCCCAGCATTTT.